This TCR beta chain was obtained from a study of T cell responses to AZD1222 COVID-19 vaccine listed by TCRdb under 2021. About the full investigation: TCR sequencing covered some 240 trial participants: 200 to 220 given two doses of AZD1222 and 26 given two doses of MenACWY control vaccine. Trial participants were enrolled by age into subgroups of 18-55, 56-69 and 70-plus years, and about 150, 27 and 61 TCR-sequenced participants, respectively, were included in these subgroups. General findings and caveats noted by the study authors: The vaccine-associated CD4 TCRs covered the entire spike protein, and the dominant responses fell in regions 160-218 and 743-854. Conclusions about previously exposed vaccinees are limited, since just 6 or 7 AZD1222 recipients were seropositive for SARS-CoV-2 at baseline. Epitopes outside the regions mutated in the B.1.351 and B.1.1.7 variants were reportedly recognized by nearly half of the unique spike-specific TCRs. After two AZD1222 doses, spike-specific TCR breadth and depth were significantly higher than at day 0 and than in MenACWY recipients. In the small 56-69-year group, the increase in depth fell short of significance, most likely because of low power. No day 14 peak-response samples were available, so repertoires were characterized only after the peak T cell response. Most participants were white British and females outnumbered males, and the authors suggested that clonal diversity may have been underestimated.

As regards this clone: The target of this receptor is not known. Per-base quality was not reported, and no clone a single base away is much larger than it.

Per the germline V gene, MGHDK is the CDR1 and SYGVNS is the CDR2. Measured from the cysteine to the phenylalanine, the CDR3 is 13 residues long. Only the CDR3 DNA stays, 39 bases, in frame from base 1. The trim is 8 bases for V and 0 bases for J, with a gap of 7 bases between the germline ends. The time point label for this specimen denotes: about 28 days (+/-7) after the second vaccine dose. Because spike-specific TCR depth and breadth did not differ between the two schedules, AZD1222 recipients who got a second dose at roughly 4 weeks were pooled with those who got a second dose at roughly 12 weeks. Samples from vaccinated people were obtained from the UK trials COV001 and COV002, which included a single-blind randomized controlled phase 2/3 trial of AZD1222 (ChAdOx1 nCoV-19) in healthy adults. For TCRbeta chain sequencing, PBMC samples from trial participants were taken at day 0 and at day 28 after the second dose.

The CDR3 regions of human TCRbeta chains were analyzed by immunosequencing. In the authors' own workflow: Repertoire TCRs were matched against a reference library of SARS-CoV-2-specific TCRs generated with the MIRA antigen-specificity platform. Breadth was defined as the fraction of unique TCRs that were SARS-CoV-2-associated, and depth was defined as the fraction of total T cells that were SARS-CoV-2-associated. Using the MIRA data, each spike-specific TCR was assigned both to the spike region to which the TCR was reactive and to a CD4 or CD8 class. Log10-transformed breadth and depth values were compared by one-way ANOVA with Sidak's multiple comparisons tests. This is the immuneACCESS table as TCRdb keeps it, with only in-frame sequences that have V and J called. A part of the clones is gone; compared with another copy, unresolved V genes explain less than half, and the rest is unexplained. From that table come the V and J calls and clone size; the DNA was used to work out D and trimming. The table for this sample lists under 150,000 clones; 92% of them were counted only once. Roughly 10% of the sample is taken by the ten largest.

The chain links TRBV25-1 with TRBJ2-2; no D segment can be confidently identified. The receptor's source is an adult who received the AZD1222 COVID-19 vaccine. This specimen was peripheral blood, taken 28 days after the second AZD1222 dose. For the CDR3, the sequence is CASGTPNTGELFF. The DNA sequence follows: TGTGCCAGCGGTACACCGAACACCGGGGAGCTGTTTTTT.